The 32 T cell receptor beta chains in this list originate from one sample, sequenced in a study of Ad26.COV2.S vaccination and SARS-CoV-2 variants. Libraries were prepared by immunoSEQ multiplex PCR; TCRdb keeps only in-frame clonotypes and omits some of them. The sample shows about 480,000 clones, roughly 89% of them seen only once. As to treatment: some 20 received Ad26.COV2.S at low or high dose, single or two shots; about five received placebo; per-sample allocation not given. Day 63 after the first injection of vaccine or placebo was the sampling time. The sample in question was peripheral blood, obtained in a trial of Ad26.COV2.S vaccine versus placebo. The receptors were gathered from a person between 18 and 60 years old who received the Ad26.COV2.S COVID-19 vaccine or a placebo.

The sample holds a few counts of this clone. V and J are TRBV28 and TRBJ2-1; D remains ambiguous. With 5 bases removed from V and 1 base from J, the gap between germline ends came to 18 bases. The CDR3 covers 17 residues. CDR1 is MDHEN, CDR2 SYDVKM, per germline. As DNA, the CDR3 is TGTGCCAGCAGTACCTCTGAACGGCCGCCTTCCTACAATGAGCAGTTCTTC. Translated, it gives CASSTSERPPSYNEQFF.

The V call is TRBV2, the J call TRBJ2-2; 14 bases are a match to TRBD2. V lost 5 bases, J lost 4 bases, and 9 bases stayed unmatched. The CDR3 has 18 amino acids. CDR1 is SNHLY and CDR2 is FYNNEI in the germline V gene. CDR3 protein: CASSRSRLAGGGTGELFF. CDR3 DNA sequence: TGTGCCAGCAGTAGGAGCAGACTAGCGGGAGGGGGCACCGGGGAGCTGTTTTTT.

This rearrangement joins TRBV12-5 to TRBJ1-2, with unresolved D. This CDR3 has 13 amino acids. Germline V gene lookup returns CDR1 LGHNT and CDR2 FRNRAP. Trimming pared 1 base from V and 6 bases from J, leaving 9 bases between. The DNA of the CDR3 is TGTGCTAGTGGTTTGGCCCCTCCGGATGGCTACACCTTC. Its protein product is CASGLAPPDGYTF.

CDR3 region: CASSFSGNSYNEQFF. For the CDR3, the DNA is TGTGCCAGCAGTTTTAGTGGGAACTCCTACAATGAGCAGTTCTTC. The V call is TRBV28, the J call TRBJ2-1; D remains unclear. Trimming removed 3 bases at V and 0 bases at J, with 9 bases between. The CDR3 spans 15 residues. Germline V gives CDR1 MDHEN, CDR2 SYDVKM.

This chain uses TRBV12-3 or TRBV12-4 with TRBJ2-5; D is undetermined. The CDR3 is 12 amino acids. V was cut by 2 bases and J by 0 bases, with 1 base left in between. Here the CDR3 reads CASSLHQETQYF. The DNA of the CDR3 is TGTGCCAGCAGTTTACACCAAGAGACCCAGTACTTC.

CDR3 sequence reads: CASSLTPRDSFNSGNTIYF. The DNA of the CDR3 is TGTGCCAGCAGCCTCACCCCCCGGGACAGCTTCAACTCTGGAAACACCATATATTTT. The chain carries TRBV5-6 and TRBJ1-3; 7 bases align to TRBD1. This CDR3 region has 19 residues. V shed 4 bases, J shed 0 bases, and the junction held 16 bases outside the gene matches. Per the germline V gene, CDR1 is SGHDT and CDR2 is YYEEEE.

This clone was found once. This chain joins TRBV28 and TRBJ1-2; D remains ambiguous. With 5 bases removed from V and 4 bases from J, the gap between germline ends came to 11 bases. There are 13 residues in the CDR3. Germline lookup yields CDR1 MDHEN and CDR2 SYDVKM. Written as DNA, the CDR3 is TGTGCCAGCAGTATCTCAGGTGTCTATGGCTACACCTTC. This gives the protein CASSISGVYGYTF.

In this sample, this clone turned up once. V and J are TRBV2 and TRBJ2-7; TRBD1 aligns across 9 bases. The CDR3 consists of 14 residues. Looked up from germline, CDR1 is SNHLY and CDR2 is FYNNEI. The junction had 6 bases not matched to a gene; V was cut back by 8 bases and J by 1 base. CDR3 loop: CASLGTGTSYEQYF. CDR3 sequence (DNA): TGTGCCAGCTTGGGGACAGGGACGTCCTACGAGCAGTACTTC.

This clone was found a few times. The chain is built from TRBV4-2 and TRBJ2-2; D may be TRBD2 (5 bases). V gave up 0 bases and J gave up 6 bases, with 14 bases separating them. The CDR3 covers 16 residues. Germline lookup yields CDR1 LGHNA and CDR2 YNFKEQ. In DNA, the CDR3 is TGTGCCAGCAGCCAAGACCGTTCTAGCAGCTCCGGGGAGCTGTTTTTT. It is translated as CASSQDRSSSSGELFF.

This rearrangement joins TRBV27 to TRBJ1-6; TRBD1 agrees at 7 bases. J was trimmed by 7 bases and V by 6 bases; bases with no gene match: 6. The CDR3 sequence is 14 residues long. Looked up from germline, CDR1 is MNHEY and CDR2 is SMNVEV (reference sequence). CDR3 amino acids: CASRRQGGNSPLHF. The CDR3 DNA sequence: TGTGCCAGCAGGCGACAGGGAGGGAATTCACCCCTCCACTTT.

V usage is TRBV19 and J usage is TRBJ2-1; D gene uncertain. With 6 bases removed from V and 5 bases from J, the gap between germline ends came to 17 bases. CDR1 LNHDA and CDR2 SQIVND come from the germline V gene (reference sequence). The CDR3 is made up of 15 amino acids. The CDR3 nucleotides read TGTGCCAGTAGGGGAACCAACACACACAACAATGAGCAGTTCTTC. This encodes CASRGTNTHNNEQFF.

This chain joins TRBV5-4 and TRBJ2-6; TRBD2 matches at 7 bases. Looked up from germline, CDR1 is SGHNT and CDR2 is YYREEE (reference sequence). V was pared by 6 bases and J by 2 bases, with 5 bases of the junction left unmatched. The CDR3 runs 15 residues. CDR3 DNA sequence: TGTGCCAGCATATCCGGGGGGACTGGGGCCAACGTCCTGACTTTC. It translates to CASISGGTGANVLTF.

The chain has TRBV28 and TRBJ1-2; D ambiguous. V shed 3 bases and J shed 7 bases, with 9 bases lying between them. The CDR3 loop spans 12 amino acids. CDR1 and CDR2 (germline): MDHEN, SYDVKM. This chain's CDR3 is CASSFAGSGYTF. Written as DNA, the CDR3 is TGTGCCAGCAGTTTTGCGGGTAGTGGCTACACCTTC.

This chain joins TRBV5-5 and TRBJ1-5, with D tentatively TRBD1 (5 bases). V lost 0 bases to trimming and J lost 1 base, with 11 bases between them. CDR3 length: 16 residues. Germline V gene data show CDR1 as SGHKS and CDR2 as YYEKEE (reference sequence). The DNA for the CDR3 is TGTGCCAGCAGCTTGGCCCCGGGGCTGAGCAATCAGCCCCAGCATTTT. The encoded protein is CASSLAPGLSNQPQHF.

The rearrangement joins TRBV7-3 to TRBJ2-2, with 11 nucleotides matching TRBD2. Germline CDR1 and CDR2: SGHTA and FQGTGA. V shed 2 bases, J shed 5 bases, and the junction held 13 bases outside the gene matches. The CDR3 runs to 19 residues. The CDR3, as DNA: TGTGCCAGCAGCTTATTGGGGTGGGGACTAGCGGAGAAAACCGGGGAGCTGTTTTTT. This encodes CASSLLGWGLAEKTGELFF. The full variable domain, its missing parts supplied by reference TRBV7-3 and TRBJ2-2, is GAGVSQTPSNKVTEKGKYVELRCDPISGHTALYWYRQSLGQGPEFLIYFQGTGAADDSGLPNDRFFAVRPEGSVSTLKIQRTERGDSAVYLCASSLLGWGLAEKTGELFFGEGSRLTVL.

The chain uses TRBV5-4 and TRBJ1-1; D is unresolved. The CDR3 spans 14 residues. V was pared by 0 bases and J by 6 bases, with 12 bases between. Germline V gives CDR1 SGHNT, CDR2 YYREEE (reference sequence). DNA of the CDR3: TGTGCCAGCAGCTTGGAAGCAGTTAAGGCTGAAGCTTTCTTT. Translation gives CASSLEAVKAEAFF.

This clone was seen more than once but under ten times. V is TRBV4-1 and J is TRBJ1-5; possibly TRBD1 for D (6 bases). In germline, CDR1 is MGHRA, CDR2 YSYEKL. The CDR3 is 15 residues long. V was trimmed by 0 bases and J by 7 bases, leaving 13 bases between them. The CDR3 is CASSQDRQAGQPQHF. The CDR3 DNA reads TGCGCCAGCAGCCAAGATAGACAGGCCGGACAGCCCCAGCATTTT.

The rearrangement joins TRBV28 to TRBJ1-2, with D uncertain. Germline V lookup: CDR1 MDHEN, CDR2 SYDVKM. The CDR3 contains 13 residues. Deletions cut 2 bases from V and 5 bases from J, with 9 bases between. This CDR3 reads CASSLPARYGYTF. In DNA, the CDR3 is TGTGCCAGCAGTTTACCCGCGAGGTATGGCTACACCTTC.

The chain combines TRBV6-6 with TRBJ1-5; TRBD1 is a possible D gene (5 bases). The CDR3 runs to 16 residues. V lost 6 bases and J 2 bases, leaving 17 bases between the germline ends. Germline CDR1 reads MNHNY; CDR2 reads SVGAGI (reference sequence). The CDR3 loop is CASSRDGGIGNQPQHF. The CDR3 bases are TGTGCCAGCAGCCGCGACGGGGGTATTGGCAATCAGCCCCAGCATTTT.

The chain joins TRBV5-1 to TRBJ2-1, with D possibly TRBD2 on 6 matching bases. Germline lookup yields CDR1 SGHRS and CDR2 YFSETQ. V lost 5 bases and J lost 1, with 16 bases in between. The CDR3 spans 16 residues. Here the CDR3 DNA reads TGCGCCAGCAGTGTCGGCGGGAAGGCTTCCTACAATGAGCAGTTCTTC. Its translation is CASSVGGKASYNEQFF.

This chain connects TRBV5-6 to TRBJ1-1; possible D gene TRBD1, 6 bases. The V gene's germline CDR1 is SGHDT and CDR2 YYEEEE. With 3 bases removed from V and 1 base from J, the gap between germline ends came to 19 bases. This CDR3 region has 17 residues. CDR3 DNA: TGTGCCAGCAGCTCCCCATTCCAACAGGGAAAGAACACTGAAGCTTTCTTT. Residues: CASSSPFQQGKNTEAFF. Looking up the rest from reference TRBV5-6 and TRBJ1-1 gives the full variable domain: DAGVTQSPTHLIKTRGQQVTLRCSPKSGHDTVSWYQQALGQGPQFIFQYYEEEERQRGNFPDRFSGHQFPNYSSELNVNALLLGDSALYLCASSSPFQQGKNTEAFFGQGTRLTVV.

With respect to this clone: Other DNA sequences in this specimen translate into the identical CDR3. This chain uses TRBV30 with TRBJ2-5; D may correspond to TRBD1 or TRBD2 (5 bases each). This CDR3 comprises 14 residues. Germline CDR1 GTSNPN, CDR2 SVGIG (reference sequence). V was cut by 1 base and J by 3 bases, with 12 bases left in between. The CDR3 spells CAWSGGLGEETQYF. The CDR3 nucleotides read TGTGCCTGGAGTGGGGGCCTGGGGGAAGAGACCCAGTACTTC.

This chain joins TRBV9 and TRBJ1-5; no clear D. Trimming took 2 bases from V and 0 from J, leaving 18 bases between them. Germline values: CDR1 SGDLS, CDR2 YYNGEE. The CDR3 spans 18 residues. The CDR3 nucleotides are TGTGCCAGCAGCGTGAGATCAGACGGGCTGAATAGCAATCAGCCCCAGCATTTT. Translation: CASSVRSDGLNSNQPQHF.

This chain joins TRBV7-2 and TRBJ1-2, with 9 bases matching TRBD1. V trimming: 0 bases; J trimming: 9 bases; junction bases outside the gene matches: 17. The CDR3 length is 18 residues. CDR1 is SGHTA, CDR2 FQGNSA, per germline. CDR3 nucleotides: TGTGCCAGCAGCTTAGCGCGGTTCTTAGGGGACAGGGCAACCCGCTACACCTTC. This codes for CASSLARFLGDRATRYTF.

V gene TRBV19 combines with J gene TRBJ1-5; no clear D gene. CDR1 and CDR2 from the germline V gene are LNHDA and SQIVND (reference sequence). V was cut by 2 bases and J by 9 bases, with 14 bases left in between. This CDR3 spans 14 amino acids. In nucleotides, the CDR3 is TGTGCCAGTAGTATACGAGGGCCTCAAGGGCCCCAGCATTTT. Its protein is CASSIRGPQGPQHF. Looking up the rest from reference TRBV19 and TRBJ1-5 gives the full variable domain: DGGITQSPKYLFRKEGQNVTLSCEQNLNHDAMYWYRQDPGQGLRLIYYSQIVNDFQKGDIAEGYSVSREKKESFPLTVTSAQKNPTAFYLCASSIRGPQGPQHFGDGTRLSIL.

The genes are TRBV5-1 and TRBJ2-1, with 12 positions matching TRBD2. The CDR3 covers 16 residues. Germline CDR1 is SGHRS and CDR2 is YFSETQ. The junction had 6 bases not matched to a gene; V was cut back by 0 bases and J by 8 bases. The DNA of the CDR3 is TGCGCCAGCAGCTTGGATGAAGGACTAGCGGGATATGAGCAGTTCTTC. Protein product: CASSLDEGLAGYEQFF.

The chain carries TRBV7-9 and TRBJ2-1; unclear D gene. This CDR3 region has 13 residues. Per the germline V gene, CDR1 is SEHNR and CDR2 is FQNEAQ (reference sequence). V lost 7 bases to trimming and J lost 0 bases, with 7 bases between them. Here the CDR3 reads CASNEVSYNEQFF. CDR3 nucleotide sequence: TGTGCCAGCAATGAGGTCTCCTACAATGAGCAGTTCTTC.

The genes are TRBV6-1 and TRBJ1-1; TRBD1 agrees at 7 bases. Germline trimming cut 4 bases from V and 4 bases from J; bases unmatched to any gene: 15. Germline lookup yields CDR1 MNHNS and CDR2 SASEGT. This CDR3 contains 17 residues. The CDR3 DNA sequence: TGTGCCAGCAGTGGAGCCCAGGGACAGACCAAAATCACTGAAGCTTTCTTT. Its protein is CASSGAQGQTKITEAFF.

The chain couples TRBV5-5 to TRBJ2-1; TRBD2 aligns across 7 bases. Losses at the gene ends were 7 bases for V and 4 bases for J; bases not matched to a gene: 5. This CDR3 comprises 13 residues. CDR1 SGHKS and CDR2 YYEKEE come from the germline V gene (reference sequence). The CDR3 region is CASSPAGYNEQFF. Written as DNA, the CDR3 is TGTGCCAGCTCCCCAGCGGGGTACAATGAGCAGTTCTTC.

The chain joins TRBV29-1 to TRBJ2-3; D gene ambiguous. The CDR3 extends over 12 amino acids. V lost 2 bases, J lost 7 bases, and 10 bases lay in between. Germline CDR1 reads SQVTM; CDR2 reads ANQGSEA. Here the CDR3 reads CSVELGAHTQYF. CDR3 nucleotide sequence: TGCAGCGTTGAATTAGGAGCCCATACGCAGTATTTT.

The chain uses TRBV5-6 and TRBJ2-4; no reliable D call. V was trimmed by 0 bases and J by 6 bases, leaving 16 bases between them. Germline CDR1 reads SGHDT; CDR2 reads YYEEEE. CDR3 size: 16 residues. CDR3 DNA: TGTGCCAGCAGCTTGGCCGATGGGCCCTACAGAAACATTCAGTACTTC. Translation: CASSLADGPYRNIQYF.

The J gene is TRBJ2-2, the V gene TRBV28; tentatively, D is TRBD1 (7 bases). V lost 6 bases to trimming and J lost 2 bases, with 22 bases between them. Germline lookup yields CDR1 MDHEN and CDR2 SYDVKM. The CDR3 has 18 residues. DNA of the CDR3: TGTGCCAGCAGAAGAGACAGGGTTGGACTAAAAAACACCGGGGAGCTGTTTTTT. It yields the protein CASRRDRVGLKNTGELFF. Combining the CDR3 with reference TRBV28 and TRBJ2-2 gives the whole variable domain DVKVTQSSRYLVKRTGEKVFLECVQDMDHENMFWYRQDPGLGLRLIYFSYDVKMKEKGDIPEGYSVSREKKERFSLILESASTNQTSMYLCASRRDRVGLKNTGELFFGEGSRLTVL.